Here is one T cell receptor (beta chain) with its context. This sample is drawn from a study of CXCR3-negative and CXCR3-positive naive CD8 T cells. This CDR3 spans 15 amino acids. Germline V gene sequence: CDR1 MNHEY, CDR2 SVGAGI. The TRB libraries of cDNA were built by UMI-labeled 5' RACE. TCRdb reprocessed the 5' RACE reads and keeps a single row for each CDR3 protein, giving no DNA. The sample data list just under 9,000 distinct CDR3 sequences. Triplicate sorts, around 300,000 cells apiece, were made for each CD8+ T cell subset. A CD45RO-CCR7+CD27+CD95- profile was what naive CD8+ T cells displayed.

Sequencing was performed on naive CXCR3- CD8+ T cells from blood. Subset indicated: CD45RO-CCR7+CD27+CD95- naive CD8+ T cells lacking CXCR3 (TNR3-). The chain has TRBV6-5 and TRBJ2-1; the TCRdb call, TRBD2, lacks DNA for checking. The sequence derives from a human donor in good health. Some clones in this sample may be carry-over from other donors' samples. CDR3 loop: CASSRTSGDYNEQFF.